These 14 T cell receptor beta chains originate from one sample sequenced in a study of T cells in Graves' hyperthyroidism and ophthalmopathy. Regions amplified from RNA transcripts were the TCR beta CDR3 regions. The HTBI primer set served for first-round RT-PCR of the TCR CDR3. One entry per CDR3 protein, called by TCRdb with MiXCR from the multiplex PCR reads. The profile shows 750,000 to 900,000 distinct CDR3 sequences, roughly 37% of them singletons. The material sequenced was blood. The receptors stem from a young man with Graves' hyperthyroidism.

Ten or more counts support this clonotype. This rearrangement joins TRBV15 to TRBJ2-2, with D perhaps TRBD2 (5 bases). The CDR3 is 15 residues long. Trimming shortened V by 0 bases and J by 2 bases, and 7 bases separated the two germline ends. Germline loops: CDR1 LNHNV, CDR2 YYDKDF (reference sequence). CDR3 sequence: CATSRDGKNTGELFF. The DNA of the CDR3 is TGTGCCACCAGCAGAGACGGGAAAAACACCGGGGAGCTGTTTTTT.

V usage is TRBV6-5 and J usage is TRBJ2-6; possible D gene TRBD1, 5 bases. Trimming cost V 9 bases and J 0 bases, with 12 bases left between them. The CDR3 has 15 amino acids. Looked up from germline, CDR1 is MNHEY and CDR2 is SVGAGI. The CDR3 DNA reads as TGTGCCAGTATTGGGCAGGGCTCTGGGGCCAACGTCCTGACTTTC. This encodes CASIGQGSGANVLTF.

The chain combines TRBV11-3 with TRBJ1-2, with D perhaps TRBD1 (6 bases). The V gene's germline CDR1 is SGHNT and CDR2 YENEEA. This CDR3 has 15 residues. Trimming took off 5 bases at V and 8 bases at J, with 21 bases between the two ends. CDR3 loop: CASSLHTGYGYGYTF. CDR3 DNA: TGTGCCAGCAGCCTCCACACAGGGTATGGTTACGGCTACACCTTC.

The chain joins TRBV20-1 to TRBJ1-5; D not certain. The CDR3 consists of 15 residues. The germline V gene has CDR1 DFQATT and CDR2 SNEGSKA (reference sequence). V was clipped by 3 bases and J by 1 base, with 13 bases between them. The CDR3: CSASPQRTSNQPQHF. The DNA for the CDR3 is TGCAGTGCTAGTCCCCAGCGGACGAGCAATCAGCCCCAGCATTTT.

This clonotype was seen only a few times. The rearrangement joins TRBV15 to TRBJ2-1, with unresolved D. Germline V gene data show CDR1 as LNHNV and CDR2 as YYDKDF (reference sequence). V was clipped by 4 bases and J by 5 bases, with 3 bases between them. The CDR3 length is 11 residues. In DNA, the CDR3 is TGTGCCACCAGCATAGACAATGAGCAGTTCTTC. Its translation: CATSIDNEQFF.

The chain has TRBV12-3 or TRBV12-4 and TRBJ1-1; no clear D gene. The CDR3 totals 15 residues. Trimming removed 7 bases from V and 1 base from J, with 16 bases in between. The CDR3: CASKLAGRPNTEAFF. The CDR3 DNA reads TGTGCCAGCAAGTTAGCCGGACGGCCGAACACTGAAGCTTTCTTT.

This chain links TRBV11-2 with TRBJ2-7; 9 nucleotides agree with TRBD2. With 2 bases clipped from V and 0 bases from J, the junction kept 2 bases outside the gene matches. The CDR3 consists of 15 residues. CDR1 and CDR2 (germline): SGHAT, FQNNGV. The CDR3 is CASSLQRGVSYEQYF. The CDR3 DNA reads TGTGCCAGCAGCTTACAGCGGGGGGTCTCCTACGAGCAGTACTTC. Looking up the rest from reference TRBV11-2 and TRBJ2-7 gives the full variable domain: EAGVAQSPRYKIIEKRQSVAFWCNPISGHATLYWYQQILGQGPKLLIQFQNNGVVDDSQLPKDRFSAERLKGVDSTLKIQPAKLEDSAVYLCASSLQRGVSYEQYFGPGTRLTVT.

This clonotype was observed once. V gene TRBV2 combines with J gene TRBJ1-6; TRBD1 matches at 8 bases. J lost 5 bases, V lost 4 bases, and 4 bases had no gene match. The CDR3 is made up of 15 amino acids. Germline V gene lookup returns CDR1 SNHLY and CDR2 FYNNEI. The CDR3 sequence: CASSAPGGNNSPLHF. The DNA of the CDR3 is TGTGCCAGCAGTGCACCAGGGGGCAATAATTCACCCCTCCACTTT.

This clonotype appeared a few times. The chain carries TRBV19 and TRBJ2-7; TRBD2 aligns across 8 bases. The germline CDR1 and CDR2 sequences are LNHDA and SQIVND (reference sequence). This CDR3 has 13 amino acids. V lost 6 bases to trimming and J lost 4 bases; unmatched junction nucleotides: 5. The CDR3 nucleotides are TGTGCCAGTAGGCCTAGCGGGCGTTACGAGCAGTACTTC. Amino acid sequence: CASRPSGRYEQYF.

This clonotype came up a few times. This chain uses TRBV7-9 with TRBJ2-7; 8 positions match TRBD1. Germline CDR1 is SEHNR and CDR2 is FQNEAQ (reference sequence). V lost 0 bases and J lost 6; bases outside the gene matches: 7. This CDR3 is built from 15 residues. CDR3 coding DNA: TGTGCCAGCAGCTTAGCCGGGACAGGATACATCGAGCAGTACTTC. Residues: CASSLAGTGYIEQYF.

The chain has TRBV6-5 and TRBJ1-1; D gene unclear. Trimming removed 5 bases from V and 6 bases from J, with 10 bases in between. The CDR3 runs to 12 residues. Germline V gives CDR1 MNHEY, CDR2 SVGAGI. The CDR3 loop reads CASSTAGAEAFF. The CDR3 DNA sequence: TGTGCCAGCAGTACCGCCGGCGCTGAAGCTTTCTTT.

This clonotype was picked up a small number of times. The chain has TRBV6-5 and TRBJ1-2; 7 bases map to TRBD1. V lost 6 bases to trimming and J lost 4 bases; unmatched junction nucleotides: 11. Germline values: CDR1 MNHEY, CDR2 SVGAGI. This CDR3 comprises 15 residues. The CDR3 spells CASRIAAGTAYGYTF. CDR3 sequence (DNA): TGTGCCAGCAGGATAGCGGCGGGGACAGCCTATGGCTACACCTTC.

This clonotype was recorded only once. Given a much more abundant clone one base away, this may be a read error. This sequence joins TRBV24-1 and TRBJ1-1; 7 bases match TRBD1. The J segment lost 4 bases and the V segment lost 9 bases, leaving 13 bases of the junction unmatched. Germline loops: CDR1 KGHDR, CDR2 SFDVKD. The CDR3 is 15 amino acids. In DNA, the CDR3 is TGTGCCACCCAAGGGACAGAGTTTCCGAGCACTGAAGCTTTCTTT. Its translation: CATQGTEFPSTEAFF.

V and J are TRBV7-2 and TRBJ2-5, with 8 bases identical to TRBD1. Trimming removed 6 bases from V and 4 bases from J; junction bases left unmatched: 10. Germline CDR1 reads SGHTA; CDR2 reads FQGNSA. CDR3 length: 15 residues. CDR3 loop: CASRSFRGRGETQYF. CDR3 DNA: TGTGCCAGCAGGTCATTCAGGGGGCGCGGAGAGACCCAGTACTTC.